The present entry profiles one T cell receptor beta chain with its context. Germline V gives CDR1 WNHNN, CDR2 SYGVQD (reference sequence). The CDR3 totals 13 residues. The V end lost 6 bases, the J end lost 3 bases, and 11 bases lay between the germline ends. The data were obtained in a study of blood T cell repertoires in COVID-19. Study-level background: There were acute and convalescent COVID-19 samples, and they came from the United States, Italy and Spain. From T cells, B-cell-depleted T cells, or PBMCs came the material, which was cDNA or gDNA.

Original data processing: Amplification of reference gene primers provided the estimated nucleated cell counts. Generated by immunoSEQ multiplex PCR, the TCRdb table keeps only in-frame clones and is missing some. V, J and clone size are those of that table, while D and trimming were read from the DNA. The data hold fewer than 250,000 clones, with 85% observed a single time. The gene calls are TRBV10-1 and TRBJ1-1; unclear D gene. The sequenced sample consisted of peripheral blood. This receptor was obtained from a man aged 40-49 years with acute or convalescent COVID-19. CDR3 sequence reads: CASRLGFDTEAFF. CDR3 coding DNA: TGCGCCAGCAGACTAGGGTTTGACACTGAAGCTTTCTTT.